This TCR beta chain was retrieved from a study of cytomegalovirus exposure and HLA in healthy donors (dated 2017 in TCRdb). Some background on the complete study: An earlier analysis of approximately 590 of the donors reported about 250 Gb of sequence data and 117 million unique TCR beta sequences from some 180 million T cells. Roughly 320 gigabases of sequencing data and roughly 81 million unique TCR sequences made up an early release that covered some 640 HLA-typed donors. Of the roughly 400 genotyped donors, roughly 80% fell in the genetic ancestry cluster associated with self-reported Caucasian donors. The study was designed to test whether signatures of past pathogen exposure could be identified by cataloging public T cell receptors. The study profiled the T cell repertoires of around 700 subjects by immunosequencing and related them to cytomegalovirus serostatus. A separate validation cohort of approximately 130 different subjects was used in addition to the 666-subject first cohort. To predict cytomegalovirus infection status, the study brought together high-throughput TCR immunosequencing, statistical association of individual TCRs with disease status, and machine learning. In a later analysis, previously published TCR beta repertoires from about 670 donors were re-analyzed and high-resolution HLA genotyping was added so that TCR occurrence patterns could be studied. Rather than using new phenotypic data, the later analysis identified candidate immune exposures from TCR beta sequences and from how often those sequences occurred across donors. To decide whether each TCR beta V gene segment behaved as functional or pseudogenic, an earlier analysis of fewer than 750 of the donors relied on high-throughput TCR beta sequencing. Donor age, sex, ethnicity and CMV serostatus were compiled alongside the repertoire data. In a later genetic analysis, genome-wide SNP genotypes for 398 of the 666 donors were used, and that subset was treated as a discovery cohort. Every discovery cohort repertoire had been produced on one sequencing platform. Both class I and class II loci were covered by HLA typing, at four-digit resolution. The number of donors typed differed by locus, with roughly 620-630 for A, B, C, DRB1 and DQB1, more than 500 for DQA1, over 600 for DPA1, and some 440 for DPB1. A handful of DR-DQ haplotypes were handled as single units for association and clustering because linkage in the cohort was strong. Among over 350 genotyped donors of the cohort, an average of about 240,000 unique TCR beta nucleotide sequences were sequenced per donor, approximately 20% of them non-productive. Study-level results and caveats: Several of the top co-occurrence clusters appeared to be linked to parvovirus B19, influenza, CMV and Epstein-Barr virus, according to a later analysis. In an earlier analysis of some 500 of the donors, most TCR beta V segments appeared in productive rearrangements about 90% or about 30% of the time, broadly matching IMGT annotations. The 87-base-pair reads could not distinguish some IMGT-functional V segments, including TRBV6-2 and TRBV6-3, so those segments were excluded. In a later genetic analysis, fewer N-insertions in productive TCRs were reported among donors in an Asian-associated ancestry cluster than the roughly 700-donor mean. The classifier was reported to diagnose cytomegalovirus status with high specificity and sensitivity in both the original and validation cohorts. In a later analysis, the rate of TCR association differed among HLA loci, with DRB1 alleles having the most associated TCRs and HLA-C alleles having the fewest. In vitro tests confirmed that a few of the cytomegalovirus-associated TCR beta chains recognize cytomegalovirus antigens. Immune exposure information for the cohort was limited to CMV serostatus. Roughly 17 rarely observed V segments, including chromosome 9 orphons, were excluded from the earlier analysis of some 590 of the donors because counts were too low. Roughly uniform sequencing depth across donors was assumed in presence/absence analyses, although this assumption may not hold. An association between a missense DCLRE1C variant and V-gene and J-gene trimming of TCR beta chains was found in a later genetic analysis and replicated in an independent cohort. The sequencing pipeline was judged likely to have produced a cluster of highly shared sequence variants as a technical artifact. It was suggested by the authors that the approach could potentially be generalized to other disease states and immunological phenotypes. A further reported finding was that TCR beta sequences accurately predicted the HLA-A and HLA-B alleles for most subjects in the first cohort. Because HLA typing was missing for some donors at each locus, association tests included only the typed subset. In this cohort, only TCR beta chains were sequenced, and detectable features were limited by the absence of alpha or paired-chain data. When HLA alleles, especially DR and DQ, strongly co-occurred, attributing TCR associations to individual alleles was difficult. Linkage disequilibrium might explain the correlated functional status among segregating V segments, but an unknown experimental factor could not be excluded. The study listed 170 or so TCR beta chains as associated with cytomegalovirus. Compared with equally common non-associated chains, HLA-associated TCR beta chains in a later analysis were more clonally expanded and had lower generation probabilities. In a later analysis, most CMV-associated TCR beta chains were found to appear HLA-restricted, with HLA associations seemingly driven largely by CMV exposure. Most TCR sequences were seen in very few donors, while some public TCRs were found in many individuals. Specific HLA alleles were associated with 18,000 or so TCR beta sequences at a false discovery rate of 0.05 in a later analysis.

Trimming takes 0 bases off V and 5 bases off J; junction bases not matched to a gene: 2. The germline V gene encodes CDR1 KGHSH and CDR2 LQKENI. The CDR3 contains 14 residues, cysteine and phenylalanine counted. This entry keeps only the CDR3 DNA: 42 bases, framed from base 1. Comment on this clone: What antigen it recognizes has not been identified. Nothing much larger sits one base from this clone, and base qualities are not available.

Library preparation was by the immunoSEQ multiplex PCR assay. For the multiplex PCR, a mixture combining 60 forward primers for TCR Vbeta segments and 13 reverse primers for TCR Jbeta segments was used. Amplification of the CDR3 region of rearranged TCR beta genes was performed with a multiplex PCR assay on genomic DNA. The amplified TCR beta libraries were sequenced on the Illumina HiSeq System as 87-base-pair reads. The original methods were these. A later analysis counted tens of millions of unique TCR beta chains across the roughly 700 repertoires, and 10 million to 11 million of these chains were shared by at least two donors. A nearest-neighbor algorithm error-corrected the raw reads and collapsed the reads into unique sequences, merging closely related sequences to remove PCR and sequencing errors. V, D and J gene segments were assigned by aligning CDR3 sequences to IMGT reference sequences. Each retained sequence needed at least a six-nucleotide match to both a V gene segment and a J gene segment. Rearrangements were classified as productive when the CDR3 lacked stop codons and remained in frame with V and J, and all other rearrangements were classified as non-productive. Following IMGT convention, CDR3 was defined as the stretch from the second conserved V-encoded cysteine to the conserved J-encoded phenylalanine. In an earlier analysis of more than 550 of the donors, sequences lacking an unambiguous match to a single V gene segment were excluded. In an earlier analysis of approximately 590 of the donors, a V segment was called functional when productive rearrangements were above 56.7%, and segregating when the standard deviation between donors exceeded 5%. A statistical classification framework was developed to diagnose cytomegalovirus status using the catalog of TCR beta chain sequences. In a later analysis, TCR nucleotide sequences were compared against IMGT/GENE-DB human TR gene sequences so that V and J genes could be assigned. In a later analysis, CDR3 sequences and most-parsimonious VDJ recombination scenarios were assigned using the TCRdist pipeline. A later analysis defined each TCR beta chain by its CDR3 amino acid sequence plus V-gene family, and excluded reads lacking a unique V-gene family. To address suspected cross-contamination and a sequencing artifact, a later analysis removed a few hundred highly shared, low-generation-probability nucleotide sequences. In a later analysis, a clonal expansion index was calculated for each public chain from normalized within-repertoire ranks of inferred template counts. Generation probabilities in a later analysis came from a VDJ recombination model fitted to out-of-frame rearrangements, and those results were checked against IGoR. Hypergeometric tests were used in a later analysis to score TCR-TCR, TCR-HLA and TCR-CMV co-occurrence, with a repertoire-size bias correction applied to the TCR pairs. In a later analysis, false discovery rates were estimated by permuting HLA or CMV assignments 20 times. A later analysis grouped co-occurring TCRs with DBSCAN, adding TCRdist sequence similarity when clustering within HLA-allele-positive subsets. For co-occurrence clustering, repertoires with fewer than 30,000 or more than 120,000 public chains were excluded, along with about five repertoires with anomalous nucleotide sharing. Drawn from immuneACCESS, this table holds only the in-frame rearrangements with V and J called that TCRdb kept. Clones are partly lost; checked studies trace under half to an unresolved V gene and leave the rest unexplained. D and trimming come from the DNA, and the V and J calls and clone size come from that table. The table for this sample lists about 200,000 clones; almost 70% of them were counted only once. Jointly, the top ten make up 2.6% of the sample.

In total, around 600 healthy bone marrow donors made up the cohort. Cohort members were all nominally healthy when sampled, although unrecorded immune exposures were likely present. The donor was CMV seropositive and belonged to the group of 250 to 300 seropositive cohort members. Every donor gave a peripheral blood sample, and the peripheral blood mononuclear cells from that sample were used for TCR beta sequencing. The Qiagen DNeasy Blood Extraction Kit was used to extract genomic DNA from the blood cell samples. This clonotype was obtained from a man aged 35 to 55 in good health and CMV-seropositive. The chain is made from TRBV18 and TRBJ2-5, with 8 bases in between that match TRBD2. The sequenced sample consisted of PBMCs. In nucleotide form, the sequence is TGTGCCAGCTCACCACCTCCGGGGGGGGAGACCCAGTACTTC. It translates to CASSPPPGGETQYF.